This TCR beta chain originates from a study of blood T cells in healthy people across ages. The authors ran a second PCR of roughly 6 to 11 cycles using a sample-barcoded 5' primer and a J-beta primer mix. TCRdb independently ran MiXCR on the 5' RACE reads; one entry per CDR3 protein. The data hold approximately 810,000 distinct CDR3 sequences, with approximately 35% observed a single time. This clonotype was counted many times. With 1 base clipped from V and 0 bases from J, the junction kept 11 bases outside the gene matches. CDR3 length equals 17 residues. Germline V gives CDR1 DFQATT, CDR2 SNEGSKA (reference sequence).

The sample taken for sequencing was blood. The rearrangement joins TRBV20-1 to TRBJ2-7, with 8 bases identical to TRBD2. This TCR was sampled from a man aged 18 to 30 in good health. CDR3 loop: CSARGSASGPGSYEQYF. CDR3 DNA sequence: TGCAGTGCTAGAGGGTCGGCTAGCGGGCCAGGCTCCTACGAGCAGTACTTC.